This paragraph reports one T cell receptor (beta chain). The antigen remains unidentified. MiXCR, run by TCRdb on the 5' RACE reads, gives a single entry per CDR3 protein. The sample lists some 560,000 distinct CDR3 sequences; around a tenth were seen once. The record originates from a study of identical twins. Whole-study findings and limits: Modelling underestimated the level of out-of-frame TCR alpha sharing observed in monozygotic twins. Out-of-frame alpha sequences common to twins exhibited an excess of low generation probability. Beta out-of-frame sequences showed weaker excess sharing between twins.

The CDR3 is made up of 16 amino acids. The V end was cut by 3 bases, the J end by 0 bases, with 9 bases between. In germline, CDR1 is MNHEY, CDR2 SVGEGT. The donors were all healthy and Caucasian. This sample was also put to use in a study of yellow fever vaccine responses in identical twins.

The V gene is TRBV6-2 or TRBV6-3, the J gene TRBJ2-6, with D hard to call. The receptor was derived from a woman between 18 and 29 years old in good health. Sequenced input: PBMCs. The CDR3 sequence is CASSYVWASGANVLTF. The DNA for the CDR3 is TGTGCCAGCAGTTATGTTTGGGCCTCTGGGGCCAACGTCCTGACTTTC.